This passage covers 13 T cell receptor beta chains from one sample sequenced in a study of T cells in Graves' hyperthyroidism and ophthalmopathy. Amplified regions were TCR beta CDR3 sequences from RNA transcripts. The primer set for the first-round RT-PCR of the TCR CDR3 was HTBI. In TCRdb, the multiplex PCR reads were re-called with MiXCR into one record per CDR3 protein. The sample consists of 450,000 to 700,000 distinct CDR3 sequences, more than 45% of them appearing once. Material: peripheral blood or thyroid tissue (not recorded which). The receptor source for this set is an adult woman with Graves' disease, either hyperthyroidism or ophthalmopathy (not recorded which).

Here the CDR3 reads CASSLPQGVQHF. The CDR3 DNA reads as TGTGCCAGCAGCTTACCACAGGGGGTCCAGCATTTT. V gene TRBV7-2 combines with J gene TRBJ1-5; TRBD1 matches at 8 bases. Trimming at V came to 2 bases and at J to 12 bases, leaving 3 bases not matched to a gene. CDR3 length: 12 residues. Germline values: CDR1 SGHTA, CDR2 FQGNSA.

The rearrangement joins TRBV11-2 to TRBJ2-7, with D tentatively TRBD1 (6 bases). V was cut by 4 bases and J by 1 base, with 11 bases left in between. The CDR3 has 14 residues. Germline V gene sequence: CDR1 SGHAT, CDR2 FQNNGV. Here the CDR3 DNA reads TGTGCCAGCAGCTCAGGGACACAATCCTACGAGCAGTACTTC. Residues: CASSSGTQSYEQYF.

This clonotype was seen only once. This chain joins TRBV10-1 and TRBJ2-3; a possible D gene is TRBD2 (6 bases). The ends were cut back, 6 bases at V and 1 base at J, with 14 bases in the middle. Germline loops: CDR1 WNHNN, CDR2 SYGVQD (reference sequence). This CDR3 is built from 15 residues. The CDR3 nucleotides read TGCGCCAGCAGCGGCCACGGGACTGGCACAGATACGCAGTATTTT. Encoded protein: CASSGHGTGTDTQYF.

This clonotype was picked up a small number of times. As the CDR3 is not closed by the conserved phenylalanine or tryptophan, this likely results from a read error. DNA for the CDR3: TGTGCCAGCAGTTTTGATGAGGGGCCTGGAAACACCATATATCTT. It codes for CASSFDEGPGNTIYL. The V call is TRBV6-6, the J call TRBJ1-3; weak D call: TRBD1 (5 bases). V was pared by 4 bases and J by 2 bases, with 12 bases between. The length of the CDR3 is 15 residues. The germline V gene has CDR1 MNHNY and CDR2 SVGAGI (reference sequence).

Many counts were recorded for this clonotype. V gene TRBV5-1 combines with J gene TRBJ1-3, with unresolved D. Trimming removed 1 base from V and 3 bases from J, with 8 bases in between. The CDR3 extends over 14 amino acids. The V gene's germline CDR1 is SGHRS and CDR2 YFSETQ. The CDR3 protein is CASSLSRGGNTIYF. The CDR3 coding sequence is TGCGCCAGCAGCTTGTCGCGCGGTGGAAACACCATATATTTT.

This clonotype has at least ten counts. The V call is TRBV9, the J call TRBJ2-2; the match to TRBD2 covers 7 bases. This CDR3 is built from 17 residues. From germline, CDR1 is SGDLS and CDR2 YYNGEE. V was clipped by 2 bases and J by 7 bases; unmatched bases: 14. CDR3 nucleotide sequence: TGTGCCAGCAGCGTCTCTAGGGAGGGCCCTTTGGGCGGGGAGCTGTTTTTT. Its translation: CASSVSREGPLGGELFF.

Only a few counts were recorded for this clonotype. V usage is TRBV7-2 and J usage is TRBJ2-6, with a tentative D call TRBD2 (5 bases). V lost 6 bases and J 0 bases, leaving 15 bases between the germline ends. The CDR3 spans 17 residues. Germline values: CDR1 SGHTA, CDR2 FQGNSA. The CDR3 sequence: CASSSWERSSGANVLTF. DNA of the CDR3: TGTGCCAGCAGTTCCTGGGAGAGAAGCTCTGGGGCCAACGTCCTGACTTTC.

The V gene is TRBV7-7, the J gene TRBJ2-5, with D tentatively TRBD1 or TRBD2 (6 bases each). V was cut by 2 bases and J by 5 bases, with 21 bases left in between. This CDR3 has 17 amino acids. Germline CDR1 and CDR2: SSHAT and FNYEAQ (reference sequence). The CDR3 DNA follows: TGTGCCAGCAGCTTATCACCGCGCGGGACCCAGGGGGAGACCCAGTACTTC. Translation gives CASSLSPRGTQGETQYF.

This clonotype was seen ten or more times. CDR3 coding DNA: TGTGCCAGCAGCTCCGGGTCCCGCCCCTATAGCAATCAGCCCCAGCATTTT. This gives the protein CASSSGSRPYSNQPQHF. The chain joins TRBV5-6 to TRBJ1-5; no clear D. The V gene lost 3 bases and the J gene lost 0 bases, with 16 bases spanning the gap. Per the germline V gene, CDR1 is SGHDT and CDR2 is YYEEEE. This CDR3 region has 17 residues.

This clonotype came up many times. The chain has TRBV4-1 and TRBJ1-5; no firm D call. The CDR3 extends over 13 amino acids. The germline CDR1 and CDR2 sequences are MGHRA and YSYEKL. V was cut by 2 bases and J by 4 bases, with 6 bases left in between. The CDR3 region is CASSQFGNQPQHF. The CDR3 DNA sequence: TGCGCCAGCAGCCAATTTGGGAATCAGCCCCAGCATTTT.

The rearrangement uses TRBV27 and TRBJ1-5; TRBD1 matches 7 bases. The CDR3 contains 16 residues. The V gene end was trimmed by 5 bases and the J gene end by 4 bases; junction bases not matched to a gene: 11. The V gene's germline CDR1 is MNHEY and CDR2 SMNVEV (reference sequence). The CDR3 sequence is CASSEGGGHANQPQHF. CDR3 nucleotides: TGTGCCAGCAGTGAAGGAGGGGGCCACGCAAATCAGCCCCAGCATTTT.

The chain couples TRBV27 to TRBJ1-1; D possibly corresponds to TRBD1 (6 bases). Germline-derived CDR1 and CDR2 are MNHEY and SMNVEV (reference sequence). Trimming removed 6 bases from V and 2 bases from J, with 13 bases in between. The CDR3 consists of 14 residues. The CDR3 here is CASRRIQGNTEAFF. The CDR3 nucleotides are TGTGCCAGCAGGCGAATACAGGGTAACACTGAAGCTTTCTTT.

This clonotype was seen ten or more times. This chain joins TRBV4-2 and TRBJ2-7; 10 bases match TRBD2. The trim removed 1 base at V and 4 bases at J, leaving 10 bases unmatched. The CDR3 extends over 17 amino acids. Germline lookup yields CDR1 LGHNA and CDR2 YNFKEQ. CDR3 nucleotides: TGTGCCAGCAGCCAAGGAAGCGTGTCTAGCGGGAGTTACGAGCAGTACTTC. Translation: CASSQGSVSSGSYEQYF.